Below are 9 T cell receptor beta chains sequenced from a single sample in a study of cytomegalovirus exposure and HLA in healthy donors. Amplification used 60 Vbeta primers and 13 Jbeta primers. Here immunoSEQ multiplex PCR was the method, and the copy in TCRdb shows in-frame clones only, minus some. The sample carries hundreds of thousands of clones, more than 60% recorded once. Material: PBMCs. The origin of the receptors is a woman aged 60 to 75 in good health and CMV-seropositive.

This chain connects TRBV4-2 to TRBJ2-2; no firm D call. With 3 bases removed from V and 0 bases from J, the gap between germline ends came to 8 bases. In germline, CDR1 is LGHNA, CDR2 YNFKEQ. CDR3 length equals 15 residues. CDR3 in DNA: TGTGCCAGCAGCCAGTATAACACGAACACCGGGGAGCTGTTTTTT. It specifies CASSQYNTNTGELFF.

The chain links TRBV6-5 to TRBJ2-7, with a weak D call TRBD1 (6 bases). Trimming took 8 bases from V and 7 from J, leaving 15 bases between them. The CDR3 runs 12 residues. The V gene's germline CDR1 is MNHEY and CDR2 SVGAGI. CDR3: CASVFGGGEQYF. CDR3 nucleotides: TGTGCCAGCGTGTTTGGGGGCGGTGAGCAGTACTTC.

In this sample, this clone turned up once. V usage is TRBV6-5 and J usage is TRBJ1-4; 8 nucleotides agree with TRBD1. With V trimmed by 8 bases and J by 6 bases, 2 bases remained unmatched. This CDR3 region has 12 residues. Germline loops: CDR1 MNHEY, CDR2 SVGAGI. CDR3 sequence reads: CASGTGYEKLFF. Here the CDR3 DNA reads TGTGCCAGCGGGACAGGTTATGAAAAACTGTTTTTT.

In DNA form, the CDR3 reads TGTGCCACCGGGAGGGGGGGAGGTCAGCCCCAGCATTTT. Its protein product is CATGRGGGQPQHF. V usage is TRBV6-4 and J usage is TRBJ1-5; a possible D gene is TRBD1 (6 bases). The germline CDR1 and CDR2 sequences are MRHNA and SNTAGT. CDR3 size: 13 residues. V was pared by 10 bases and J by 6 bases, with 16 bases between.

Concerning this clone: One junction end does not reproduce the germline sequence, and a read error may be involved. J is TRBJ2-7 and V is TRBV29-1; 11 nucleotides line up with TRBD1. Looked up from germline, CDR1 is SQVTM and CDR2 is ANQGSEA. This CDR3 region has 13 residues. The CDR3 nucleotides read TGCAGCGTGGAAGGACAGGGGGCCCACGAGCAGTACTTC. Amino acid sequence: CSVEGQGAHEQYF.

This chain links TRBV18 with TRBJ2-7; D might be TRBD1 (6 bases). The V gene lost 4 bases and the J gene lost 0 bases, with 10 bases spanning the gap. Germline assignment: CDR1 KGHSH and CDR2 LQKENI. The CDR3 covers 14 residues. CDR3 DNA sequence: TGTGCCAGCTCACTAGGACAGAGCTCCTACGAGCAGTACTTC. Translation: CASSLGQSSYEQYF.

This clone turned up a few times. V usage is TRBV6-5 and J usage is TRBJ2-7, with 8 bases matching TRBD1. The CDR3 consists of 16 residues. Germline V gene lookup returns CDR1 MNHEY and CDR2 SVGAGI. With 0 bases clipped from V and 3 bases from J, the junction kept 7 bases outside the gene matches. In nucleotides, the CDR3 is TGTGCCAGCAGTTACTCGACGGGACAGGAATTCTACGAGCAGTACTTC. It codes for CASSYSTGQEFYEQYF.

CDR3 protein: CASRSDRDGEKLFF. CDR3 DNA: TGTGCCAGCAGATCCGACAGGGACGGTGAAAAACTGTTTTTT. This sequence joins TRBV7-9 and TRBJ1-4, with 7 bases aligning to TRBD1. The CDR3 loop spans 14 amino acids. Germline trimming cut 6 bases from V and 7 bases from J; bases unmatched to any gene: 8. Germline CDR1 is SEHNR and CDR2 is FQNEAQ (reference sequence).

The V and J genes are TRBV7-9 and TRBJ2-2, with 7 nucleotides matching TRBD2. This CDR3 region has 14 residues. Germline V gene lookup returns CDR1 SEHNR and CDR2 FQNEAQ (reference sequence). The trim removed 5 bases at V and 6 bases at J, leaving 6 bases unmatched. The CDR3 coding sequence is TGTGCCAGCAGCGAAACTAGCGTGGCCGGGGAGCTGTTTTTT. Protein: CASSETSVAGELFF.